Below, 18 T cell receptor beta chains from the same sample are listed, as sequenced in a study of beta chain features in type 1 diabetes. These TCRs are of unknown antigen specificity. The authors reverse transcribed all of the isolated RNA, so sequencing captured expressed TCRB transcripts. Libraries were prepared by immunoSEQ multiplex PCR; TCRdb keeps only in-frame clonotypes and omits some of them. The sample has about 170,000 clones; about 7.9% are singletons. Study-wide points: Type 1 diabetes patients had moderately but significantly shorter TCRB CDR3s in all four CD4+ subsets.

The material sequenced was central memory CD4+ T cells from blood. These receptors were taken from a man between 18 and 29 years old with type 1 diabetes.

The DNA for the CDR3 is TGTGCCAGCAGTTTCCTTGACAGGGACACCGGGGAGCTGTTTTTT. This gives the protein CASSFLDRDTGELFF. The gene calls are TRBV28 and TRBJ2-2, with 7 bases identical to TRBD1. The CDR3 is 15 residues long. The trim removed 3 bases at V and 3 bases at J, leaving 4 bases unmatched. CDR1 and CDR2 from the germline V gene are MDHEN and SYDVKM.

This clone was found a few times. The CDR3 DNA sequence: TGTGCCAGTAGTGCCCAGGGTTTTGACACTGAAGCTTTCTTT. Protein sequence: CASSAQGFDTEAFF. This sequence joins TRBV19 and TRBJ1-1; perhaps TRBD1 as D (5 bases). Trimming cost V 5 bases and J 3 bases, with 13 bases left between them. The CDR3 has 14 amino acids. Germline V gives CDR1 LNHDA, CDR2 SQIVND (reference sequence).

The chain combines TRBV5-8 with TRBJ1-1, with TRBD1 matching over 7 bases. The germline gives CDR1 SGHTS, CDR2 YDEGEE. There are 16 residues in the CDR3. Trimming took 5 bases from V and 3 from J; bases not matched to a gene: 13. CDR3 sequence (DNA): TGTGCCAGCAGTCTAACTTGGACAGGATATTACACTGAAGCTTTCTTT. This translates into CASSLTWTGYYTEAFF.

V is TRBV29-1 and J is TRBJ1-1, with a possible D match to TRBD1 (6 bases). Trimming took off 6 bases at V and 2 bases at J, with 10 bases between the two ends. Germline values: CDR1 SQVTM, CDR2 ANQGSEA. The CDR3 is 12 amino acids. The CDR3 DNA reads as TGCAGCGTCTGGACAGATAACACTGAAGCTTTCTTT. It is translated as CSVWTDNTEAFF.

The V and J genes are TRBV29-1 and TRBJ1-2; D perhaps matches TRBD1 (6 bases). Germline V gene data show CDR1 as SQVTM and CDR2 as ANQGSEA. The CDR3 length is 13 residues. Trimming removed 6 bases from V and 3 bases from J, with 14 bases in between. This chain's CDR3 is CSVTGNGHYGYTF. CDR3 nucleotide sequence: TGCAGCGTCACAGGGAACGGCCACTATGGCTACACCTTC.

V and J are TRBV5-1 and TRBJ2-7, with D tentatively TRBD2 (5 bases). This CDR3 has 13 residues. Germline V lookup: CDR1 SGHRS, CDR2 YFSETQ. V dropped 2 bases and J dropped 5 bases, with 11 bases sitting between them. The CDR3 region is CASSFLGEDEQYF. CDR3 nucleotides: TGCGCCAGCAGCTTTTTGGGAGAAGACGAGCAGTACTTC.

The CDR3 coding sequence is TGTGCCTGGAGTGTACAGGGCCTAGATACGCAGTATTTT. Translation: CAWSVQGLDTQYF. This chain connects TRBV30 to TRBJ2-3; possible D gene TRBD1, 6 bases. Germline V gene lookup returns CDR1 GTSNPN and CDR2 SVGIG (reference sequence). The CDR3 contains 13 residues. V dropped 0 bases and J dropped 5 bases, with 9 bases sitting between them.

The chain is built from TRBV6-5 and TRBJ2-3, with TRBD2 identical over 9 bases. This CDR3 has 16 residues. CDR1 is MNHEY and CDR2 is SVGAGI in the germline V gene. V was clipped by 4 bases and J by 2 bases; unmatched bases: 7. Written as DNA, the CDR3 is TGTGCCAGCAGTTTACGTCTAGCGGGGATCACAGATACGCAGTATTTT. Protein product: CASSLRLAGITDTQYF.

The sample holds a few counts of this clone. The chain links TRBV7-2 to TRBJ2-6, with D perhaps TRBD2 (6 bases). The V gene's germline CDR1 is SGHTA and CDR2 FQGNSA. CDR3 length: 14 residues. Trimming removed 5 bases at V and 2 bases at J, with 7 bases between. CDR3 coding DNA: TGTGCCAGCAGCCGCGGGGCTGGGGCCAACGTCCTGACTTTC. Translated: CASSRGAGANVLTF.

The chain recombines TRBV7-2 with TRBJ2-4; possibly TRBD2 for D (6 bases). With 5 bases removed from V and 2 bases from J, the gap between germline ends came to 16 bases. The CDR3 covers 16 residues. In germline, CDR1 is SGHTA, CDR2 FQGNSA. CDR3 in amino acids: CASSPGAGGTKNIQYF. CDR3 nucleotide sequence: TGTGCCAGCAGCCCCGGGGCTGGGGGGACCAAAAACATTCAGTACTTC.

V gene TRBV5-1 combines with J gene TRBJ1-4, with 12 bases fitting TRBD1. The ends lost 4 bases at V and 8 bases at J; junction bases unmatched: 9. This CDR3 is built from 16 residues. In germline, CDR1 is SGHRS, CDR2 YFSETQ. This CDR3 reads CASSLNGDRGHEKLFF. CDR3 nucleotides: TGCGCCAGCAGCCTCAACGGGGACAGGGGGCACGAAAAACTGTTTTTT. The whole variable domain, filled in from reference TRBV5-1 and TRBJ1-4, reads KAGVTQTPRYLIKTRGQQVTLSCSPISGHRSVSWYQQTPGQGLQFLFEYFSETQRNKGNFPGRFSGRQFSNSRSEMNVSTLELGDSALYLCASSLNGDRGHEKLFFGSGTQLSVL.

This chain connects TRBV28 to TRBJ1-2; 7 bases fit TRBD1. The CDR3 length is 14 residues. The V segment lost 3 bases and the J segment 4 bases; nucleotides outside the gene matches: 5. Germline-derived CDR1 and CDR2 are MDHEN and SYDVKM. As DNA, the CDR3 is TGTGCCAGCAGTTTGGGACAGCAAATCTATGGCTACACCTTC. Translating gives CASSLGQQIYGYTF.

At least ten counts were recorded for this clone. In nucleotides, the CDR3 is TGTGCCAGCAGCGTAGTGATAGGCACAGATACGCAGTATTTT. Translation gives CASSVVIGTDTQYF. The rearrangement joins TRBV9 to TRBJ2-3, with unresolved D. CDR3 size: 14 residues. CDR1 and CDR2 from the germline V gene are SGDLS and YYNGEE. V shed 0 bases and J shed 1 base, with 6 bases lying between them. Filled out from reference TRBV9 and TRBJ2-3, the complete variable domain reads DSGVTQTPKHLITATGQRVTLRCSPRSGDLSVYWYQQSLDQGLQFLIQYYNGEERAKGNILERFSAQQFPDLHSELNLSSLELGDSALYFCASSVVIGTDTQYFGPGTRLTVL.

V usage is TRBV7-9 and J usage is TRBJ2-1, with 12 bases matching TRBD2. Losses at the gene ends were 5 bases for V and 0 bases for J; bases not matched to a gene: 8. CDR1 and CDR2 from the germline V gene are SEHNR and FQNEAQ (reference sequence). The CDR3 totals 18 residues. This chain's CDR3 is CASSLGLAGSSSYNEQFF. CDR3 bases: TGTGCCAGCAGCCTAGGACTAGCGGGGTCTAGCTCCTACAATGAGCAGTTCTTC.

This clone was detected a few times. The chain employs TRBV11-2 and TRBJ2-7, with TRBD2 matching over 10 bases. The CDR3 has 16 amino acids. V was clipped by 5 bases and J by 4 bases; unmatched bases: 11. Germline CDR1 SGHAT, CDR2 FQNNGV. In DNA, the CDR3 is TGTGCCAGCAGCCAGCAGCCGGGACTAGCGAGTTACGAGCAGTACTTC. Translation gives CASSQQPGLASYEQYF.

The CDR3 nucleotides read TGTGCCAGCGGGAGCCAAGCAGATAATTATTCACCCCTCCACTTT. Amino acid sequence: CASGSQADNYSPLHF. This chain connects TRBV2 to TRBJ1-6; D not certain. The CDR3 extends over 15 amino acids. Trimming cost V 8 bases and J 8 bases, with 19 bases left between them. Germline V gene sequence: CDR1 SNHLY, CDR2 FYNNEI.

This clone was found a few times. Written as DNA, the CDR3 is TGCAGCGTTTCGACAGGGGACGAAAAACTGTTTTTT. Translation gives CSVSTGDEKLFF. V is TRBV29-1 and J is TRBJ1-4, with 8 nucleotides matching TRBD1. Germline V gives CDR1 SQVTM, CDR2 ANQGSEA. V lost 5 bases to trimming and J lost 8 bases; unmatched junction nucleotides: 4. This CDR3 region has 12 residues.

This clone was seen a few times. The J gene is TRBJ1-6, the V gene TRBV29-1; the match to TRBD1 covers 9 bases. V lost 4 bases, J lost 8 bases, and 0 bases stayed unmatched. The CDR3 is 12 residues long. Germline CDR1 is SQVTM and CDR2 is ANQGSEA. In DNA form, the CDR3 reads TGCAGCGTTGGGACAGGGGATTCACCCCTCCACTTT. Residues: CSVGTGDSPLHF.